What follows describes a single T cell receptor (beta chain). These data come from a study of blood T cell repertoires in COVID-19. For the study at large: COVID-19 samples collected from the United States, Italy and Spain covered acute and convalescent phases.

In the original workflow: Reference gene primer amplification in the assay estimated nucleated cell counts. Assay: immunoSEQ multiplex PCR; the TCRdb copy retains only in-frame clones and omits some. V, J and clone size reflect that table, while D and trimming were determined from the DNA. This table has around 69,000 clones, 65% to 85% appearing once. The CDR3 length is 17 residues. Germline CDR1 is SGHKS and CDR2 is YYEKEE (reference sequence). J was trimmed by 4 bases and V by 3 bases; bases with no gene match: 13. The V gene is TRBV5-5, the J gene TRBJ1-1; 9 bases agree with TRBD1. This receptor was identified in a woman between 55 and 75 years old with acute or convalescent COVID-19. Material: peripheral blood. The CDR3 spells CASSSRGDRVGSTEAFF. The CDR3 DNA reads TGTGCCAGCAGCTCTAGAGGGGACAGGGTGGGAAGCACTGAAGCTTTCTTT.